Here is one T cell receptor beta chain with its context. What it binds is not known. Germline V gene data show CDR1 as SGHTS and CDR2 as YDEGEE. The CDR3 runs to 13 residues. With 2 bases removed from V and 1 base from J, the gap between germline ends came to 6 bases. These data belong to a study of T cell responses to AZD1222 COVID-19 vaccine. TCRdb's copy holds only in-frame clones and misses some; the assay was immunoSEQ multiplex PCR. This table holds around 87,000 clones, 85% to 90% found once. The study, taken as a whole, reports: Vaccination with two AZD1222 doses was followed by a rise in Spike-specific TCR breadth and depth. Across the whole spike, CD4 TCRs peaked at regions 160-218 and 743-854.

The receptor was isolated from an adult who received the AZD1222 COVID-19 vaccine. The gene calls are TRBV5-8 and TRBJ1-1, with no clear D. Sequencing used peripheral blood, obtained 28 days after the second AZD1222 dose. Here the CDR3 reads CASSFEQNTEAFF. CDR3 coding DNA: TGTGCCAGCAGCTTTGAGCAGAACACTGAAGCTTTCTTT.